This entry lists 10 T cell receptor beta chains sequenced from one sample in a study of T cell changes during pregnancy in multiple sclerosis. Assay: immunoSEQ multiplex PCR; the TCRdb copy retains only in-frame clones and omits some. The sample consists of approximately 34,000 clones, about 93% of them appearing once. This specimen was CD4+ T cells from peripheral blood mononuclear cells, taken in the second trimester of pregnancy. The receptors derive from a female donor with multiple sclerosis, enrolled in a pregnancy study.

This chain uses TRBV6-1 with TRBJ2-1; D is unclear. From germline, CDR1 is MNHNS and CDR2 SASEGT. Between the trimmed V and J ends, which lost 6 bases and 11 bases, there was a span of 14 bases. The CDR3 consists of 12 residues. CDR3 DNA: TGTGCCAGCAGGATCAGGAACGTTCAGCAGTTCTTC. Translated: CASRIRNVQQFF.

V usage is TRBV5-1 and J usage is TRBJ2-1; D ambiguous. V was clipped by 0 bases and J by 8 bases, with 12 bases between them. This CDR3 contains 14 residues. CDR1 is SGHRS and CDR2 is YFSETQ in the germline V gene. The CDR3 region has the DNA TGCGCCAGCAGCTTGGATCTCGAATCGGATGAGCAGTTCTTC. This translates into CASSLDLESDEQFF.

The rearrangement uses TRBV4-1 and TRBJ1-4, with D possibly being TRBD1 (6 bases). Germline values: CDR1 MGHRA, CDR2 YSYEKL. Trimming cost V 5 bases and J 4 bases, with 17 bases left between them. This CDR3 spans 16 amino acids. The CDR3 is CASSVQPQGNNEKLFF. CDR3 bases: TGCGCCAGCAGCGTTCAGCCCCAGGGGAATAATGAAAAACTGTTTTTT.

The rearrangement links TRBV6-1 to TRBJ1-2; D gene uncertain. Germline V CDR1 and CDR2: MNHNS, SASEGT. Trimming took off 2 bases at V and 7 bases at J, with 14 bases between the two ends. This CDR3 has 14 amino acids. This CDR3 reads CASSELIGQAGYTF. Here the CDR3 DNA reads TGTGCCAGCAGTGAACTGATTGGGCAGGCTGGCTACACCTTC.

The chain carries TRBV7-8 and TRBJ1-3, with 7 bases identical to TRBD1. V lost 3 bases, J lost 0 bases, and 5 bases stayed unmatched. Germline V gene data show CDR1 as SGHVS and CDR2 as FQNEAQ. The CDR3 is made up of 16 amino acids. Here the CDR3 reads CASSLRQGASGNTIYF. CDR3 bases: TGTGCCAGCAGCTTGAGACAGGGAGCCTCTGGAAACACCATATATTTT.

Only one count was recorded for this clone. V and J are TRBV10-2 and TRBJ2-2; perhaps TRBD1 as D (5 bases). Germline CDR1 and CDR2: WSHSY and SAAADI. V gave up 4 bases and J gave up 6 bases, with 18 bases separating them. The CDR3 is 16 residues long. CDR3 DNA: TGCGCCAGCAGTGTTTCGGCAGGGTCCGGGTCCGGGGAGCTGTTTTTT. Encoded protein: CASSVSAGSGSGELFF.

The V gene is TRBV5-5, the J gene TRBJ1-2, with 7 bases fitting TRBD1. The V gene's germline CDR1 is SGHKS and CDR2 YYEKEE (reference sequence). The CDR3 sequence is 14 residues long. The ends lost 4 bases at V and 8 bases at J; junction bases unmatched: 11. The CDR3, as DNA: TGTGCCAGCAGCACCCGGACAGGCGCGGGAGGCTACACCTTC. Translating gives CASSTRTGAGGYTF.

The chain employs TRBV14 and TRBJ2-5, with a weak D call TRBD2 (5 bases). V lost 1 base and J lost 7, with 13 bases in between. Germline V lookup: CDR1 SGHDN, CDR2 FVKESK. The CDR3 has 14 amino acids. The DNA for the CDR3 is TGTGCCAGCAGCCAAGGGACGGGAATGGCGACCCAGTACTTC. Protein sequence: CASSQGTGMATQYF.

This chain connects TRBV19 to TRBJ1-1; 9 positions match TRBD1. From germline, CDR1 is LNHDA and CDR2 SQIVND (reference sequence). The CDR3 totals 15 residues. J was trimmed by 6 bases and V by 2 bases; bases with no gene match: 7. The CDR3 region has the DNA TGTGCCAGTAGTATATCCGGGACAGGGACCCCTGAAGCTTTCTTT. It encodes CASSISGTGTPEAFF.

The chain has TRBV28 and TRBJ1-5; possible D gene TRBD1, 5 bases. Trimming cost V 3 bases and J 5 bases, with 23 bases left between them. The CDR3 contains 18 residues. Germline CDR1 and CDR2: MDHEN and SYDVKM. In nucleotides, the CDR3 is TGTGCCAGCAGTTTCTCTAGGGGATTTGGGGCAATCGATCAGCCCCAGCATTTT. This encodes CASSFSRGFGAIDQPQHF.